The sequence of this TCR beta chain was determined in a study of cytomegalovirus exposure and HLA in healthy donors. A word on this clone: The identical CDR3 is also encoded by other nucleotide sequences in the sample.

The PCR had 60 Vbeta and 13 Jbeta primers. Sequencing was performed with immunoSEQ multiplex PCR; in TCRdb, only in-frame clones are kept and a portion is missing. This listing includes fewer than 150,000 clones. The TCR sequence derives from a man aged 40-55 years in good health and CMV-seronegative. Sequenced: PBMCs.

The CDR3 spells CASSRQSSYEQYF. The DNA for the CDR3 is TGTGCCAGCTCGCGACAGAGCTCCTACGAGCAGTACTTC. The rearrangement links TRBV18 to TRBJ2-7, with D possibly TRBD1 on 5 matching bases. The CDR3 runs to 13 residues. CDR1 is KGHSH, CDR2 LQKENI, per germline. Trimming left V 6 bases short and J 0 bases short, with 9 bases between.